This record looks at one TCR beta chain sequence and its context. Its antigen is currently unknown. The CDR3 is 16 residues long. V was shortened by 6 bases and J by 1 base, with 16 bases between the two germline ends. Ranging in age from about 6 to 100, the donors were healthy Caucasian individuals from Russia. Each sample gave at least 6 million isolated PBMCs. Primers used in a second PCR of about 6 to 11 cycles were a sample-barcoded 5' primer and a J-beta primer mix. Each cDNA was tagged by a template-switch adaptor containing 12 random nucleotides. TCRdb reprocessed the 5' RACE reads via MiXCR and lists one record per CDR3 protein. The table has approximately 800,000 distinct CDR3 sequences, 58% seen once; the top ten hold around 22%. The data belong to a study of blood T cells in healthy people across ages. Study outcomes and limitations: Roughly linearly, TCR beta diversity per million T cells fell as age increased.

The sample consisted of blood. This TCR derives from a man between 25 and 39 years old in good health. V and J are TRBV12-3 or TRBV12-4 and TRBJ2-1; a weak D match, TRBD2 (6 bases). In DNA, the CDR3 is TGTGCCAGCAGCCCCCTCGGGAGTAAGTCCTACAATGAGCAGTTCTTC. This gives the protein CASSPLGSKSYNEQFF.